A selection of T cell receptor beta chains follows, all from one sample in a study of cytotoxic CD8 clonotypes in ibrutinib-treated CLL. Profiled with immunoSEQ multiplex PCR; TCRdb holds only in-frame clones, not every one. The repertoire has about 120,000 clones, 45% to 65% of them found once; the top ten carry 37%. This specimen was PBMCs, taken after 24 months of ibrutinib treatment. The receptors were sampled from a human donor with chronic lymphocytic leukemia. The CDR3 runs from the conserved cysteine through the conserved F or W. Fields, in order: D gene, J gene, clone size, V gene, CDR3 length, CDR3 DNA, CDR3 protein. A D gene is named only where the DNA matches it firmly. Only part of the rows carry a size: once, few, many, or a class if the clone is expanded.

>-|TRBJ1-2|-|TRBV28|15
TGTGCCAGCAACCTACGAGGTACTCCTAACTATGGCTACACCTTC
CASNLRGTPNYGYTF
>-|TRBJ1-1|-|TRBV7-6|14
TGTGCCAGCAGCTTAGGTGGGCTGAACACTGAAGCTTTCTTT
CASSLGGLNTEAFF
>-|TRBJ2-5|-|TRBV11-2|15
TGTGCCAGCAGCCCGCCGTGGGATAAGCCTGAGACCCAGTACTTC
CASSPPWDKPETQYF
>TRBD1|TRBJ2-1|few|TRBV12-5|16
TGTGCTAGTGGTTTGGGGACAGGGGGCTCCTACAATGAGCAGTTCTTC
CASGLGTGGSYNEQFF
>TRBD2|TRBJ2-1|-|TRBV15|14
TGTGCCACCAGCAGAGGAACACTAGCGAATGAGCAGTTCTTC
CATSRGTLANEQFF
>TRBD1|TRBJ2-3|-|TRBV6-5|15
TGTGCCAGCAGTTACTTCGGGACAGGGTCGGATACGCAGTATTTT
CASSYFGTGSDTQYF
>TRBD1|TRBJ1-4|-|TRBV9|15
TGTGCCAGCAGCGGCCGACAGGGCTATAATGAAAAACTGTTTTTT
CASSGRQGYNEKLFF
>-|TRBJ2-5|few|TRBV9|17
TGTGCCAGCAGCCTAGATAGGTGGGGGGGCCACCGAGAGACCCAGTACTTC
CASSLDRWGGHRETQYF
>-|TRBJ1-6|-|TRBV30|13
TGTGCCTGGAGTGCGCAGGGGCTTTCACCCCTCCACTTT
CAWSAQGLSPLHF
>-|TRBJ2-7|-|TRBV6-5|11
TGTGCCAGCCGGAAGGAAGTCAGGCAGTACTTC
CASRKEVRQYF
>TRBD1|TRBJ1-6|few|TRBV5-5|15
TGTGCCAGCAGCTTTGACTGGGACAGGGATTCACCCCTCCACTTT
CASSFDWDRDSPLHF
>TRBD2|TRBJ2-5|-|TRBV4-3|17
TGCGCCAGCAGCCAAACAATAGCGGGGGGCCTCCAAGAGACCCAGTACTTC
CASSQTIAGGLQETQYF
>-|TRBJ2-7|-|TRBV5-1|14
TGCGCCAGCAGAGTGGGCGGAGGCGGCTACGAGCAGTACTTC
CASRVGGGGYEQYF
>-|TRBJ1-1|-|TRBV6-5|14
TGTGCCAGCAGGAAGACCGGGACCGACGGTGAAGCTTTCTTT
CASRKTGTDGEAFF
>-|TRBJ2-7|-|TRBV14|13
TGTGCCAGCAGCATCACTAGGGGGAGCCAGCAGTACTTC
CASSITRGSQQYF
>-|TRBJ1-2|-|TRBV18|15
TGTGCCAGCTCACTTTCGATTGGGGAGGTTGGTGGCTACACCTTC
CASSLSIGEVGGYTF
>-|TRBJ2-5|-|TRBV5-1|15
TGCGCCAGCAGCTCAGCTGCGGGGAGGACAGAGACCCAGTACTTC
CASSSAAGRTETQYF
>-|TRBJ2-7|-|TRBV5-8|13
TGTGCCAGCGACCCCTCCATGACCTACGAGCAGTACTTC
CASDPSMTYEQYF